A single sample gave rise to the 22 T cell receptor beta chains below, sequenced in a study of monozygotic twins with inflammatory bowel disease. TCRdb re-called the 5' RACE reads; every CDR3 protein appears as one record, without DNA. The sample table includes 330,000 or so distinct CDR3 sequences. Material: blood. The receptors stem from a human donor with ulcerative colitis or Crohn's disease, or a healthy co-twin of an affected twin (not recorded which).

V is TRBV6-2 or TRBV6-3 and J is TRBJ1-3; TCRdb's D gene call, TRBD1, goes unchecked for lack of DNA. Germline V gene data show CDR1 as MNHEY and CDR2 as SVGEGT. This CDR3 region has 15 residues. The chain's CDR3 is CASSLRDSSGNTIYF.

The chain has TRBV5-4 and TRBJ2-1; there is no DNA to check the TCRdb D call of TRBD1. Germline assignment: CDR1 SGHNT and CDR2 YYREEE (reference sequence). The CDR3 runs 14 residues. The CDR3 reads CASSSSVGRGEQFF.

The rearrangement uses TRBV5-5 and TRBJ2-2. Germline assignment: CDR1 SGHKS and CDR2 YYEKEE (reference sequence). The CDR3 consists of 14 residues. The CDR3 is CASSSLGATGELFF.

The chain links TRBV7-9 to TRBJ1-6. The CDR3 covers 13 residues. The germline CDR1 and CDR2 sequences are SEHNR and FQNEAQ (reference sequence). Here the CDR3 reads CASSEMYNSPLHF.

CDR3 sequence reads: CSGQGLYEQYF. The chain joins TRBV20-1 to TRBJ2-7; checking the TCRdb D call of TRBD1 is not possible without DNA. This CDR3 has 11 amino acids. Germline V CDR1 and CDR2: DFQATT, SNEGSKA (reference sequence).

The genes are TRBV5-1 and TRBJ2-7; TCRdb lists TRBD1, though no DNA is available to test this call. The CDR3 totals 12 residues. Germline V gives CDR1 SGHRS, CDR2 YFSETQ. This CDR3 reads CASREDRGEQYF.

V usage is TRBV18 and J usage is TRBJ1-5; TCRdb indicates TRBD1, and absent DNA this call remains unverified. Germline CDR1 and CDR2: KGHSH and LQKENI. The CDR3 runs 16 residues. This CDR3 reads CASSPGTGTDNQPQHF. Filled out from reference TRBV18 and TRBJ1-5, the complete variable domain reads NAGVMQNPRHLVRRRGQEARLRCSPMKGHSHVYWYRQLPEEGLKFMVYLQKENIIDESGMPKERFSAEFPKEGPSILRIQQVVRGDSAAYFCASSPGTGTDNQPQHFGDGTRLSIL.

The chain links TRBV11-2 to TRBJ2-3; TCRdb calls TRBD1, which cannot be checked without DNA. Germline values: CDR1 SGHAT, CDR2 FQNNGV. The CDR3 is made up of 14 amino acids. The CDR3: CASSLYRGRDTQYF.

This CDR3 reads CASSESTRAQYNEQFF. This chain links TRBV10-2 with TRBJ2-1; no DNA is available, so the TRBD1 call from TCRdb remains unchecked. CDR3 length: 16 residues. Germline loops: CDR1 WSHSY, CDR2 SAAADI.

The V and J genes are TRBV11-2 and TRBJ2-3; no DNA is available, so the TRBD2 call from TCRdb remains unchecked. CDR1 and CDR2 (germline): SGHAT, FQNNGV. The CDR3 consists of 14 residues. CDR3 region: CASSSTSGGDTQYF.

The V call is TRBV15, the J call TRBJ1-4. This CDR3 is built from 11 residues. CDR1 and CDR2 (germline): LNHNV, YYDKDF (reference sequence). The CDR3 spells CATSRGMGLFF.

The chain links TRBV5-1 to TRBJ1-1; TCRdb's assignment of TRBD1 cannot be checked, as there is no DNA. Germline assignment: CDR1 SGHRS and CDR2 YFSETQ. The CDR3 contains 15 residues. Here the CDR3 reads CASSLEPGNSAEAFF.

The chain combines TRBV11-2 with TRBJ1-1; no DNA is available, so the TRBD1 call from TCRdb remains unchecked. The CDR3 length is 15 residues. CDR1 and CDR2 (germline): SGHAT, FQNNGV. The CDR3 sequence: CASSLVGGARTEAFF.

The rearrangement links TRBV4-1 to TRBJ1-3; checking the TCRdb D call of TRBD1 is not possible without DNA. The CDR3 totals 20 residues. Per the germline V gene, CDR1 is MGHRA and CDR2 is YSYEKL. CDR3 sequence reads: CASSQRPQDRGSLGGNTIYF.

CDR3 amino acids: CASSLAGPQDEQFF. The chain combines TRBV5-1 with TRBJ2-1; TCRdb's D call, TRBD2, is unchecked because there is no DNA. Germline V gene data show CDR1 as SGHRS and CDR2 as YFSETQ. This CDR3 is 14 amino acids long.

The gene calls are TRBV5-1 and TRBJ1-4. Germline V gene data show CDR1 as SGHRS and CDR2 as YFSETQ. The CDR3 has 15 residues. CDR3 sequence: CASSPEGASNEKLFF.

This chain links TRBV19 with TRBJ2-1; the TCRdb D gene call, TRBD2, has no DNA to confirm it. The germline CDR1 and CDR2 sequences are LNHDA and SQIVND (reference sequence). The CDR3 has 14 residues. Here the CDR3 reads CASTTTGGYNEQFF.

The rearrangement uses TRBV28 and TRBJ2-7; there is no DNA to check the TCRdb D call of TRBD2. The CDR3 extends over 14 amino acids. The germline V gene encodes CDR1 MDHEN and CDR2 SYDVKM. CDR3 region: CASSLSAGTSEQHF.

Here the CDR3 reads CASSRVGTGGMNTEALF. The rearrangement joins TRBV5-5 to TRBJ1-1; with no DNA, the TCRdb D assignment of TRBD1 cannot be verified. This CDR3 has 17 residues. Germline values: CDR1 SGHKS, CDR2 YYEKEE (reference sequence).

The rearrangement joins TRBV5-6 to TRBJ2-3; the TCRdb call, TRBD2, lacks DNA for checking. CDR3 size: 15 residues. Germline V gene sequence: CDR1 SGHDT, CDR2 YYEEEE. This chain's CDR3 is CASTLLAGGTDTQYF.

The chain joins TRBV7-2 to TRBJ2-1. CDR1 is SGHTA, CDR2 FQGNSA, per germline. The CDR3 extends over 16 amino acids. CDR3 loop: CASSSTNLPSYNEQFF. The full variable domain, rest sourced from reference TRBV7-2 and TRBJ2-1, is GAGVSQSPSNKVTEKGKDVELRCDPISGHTALYWYRQSLGQGLEFLIYFQGNSAPDKSGLPSDRFSAERTGGSVSTLTIQRTQQEDSAVYLCASSSTNLPSYNEQFFGPGTRLTVL.

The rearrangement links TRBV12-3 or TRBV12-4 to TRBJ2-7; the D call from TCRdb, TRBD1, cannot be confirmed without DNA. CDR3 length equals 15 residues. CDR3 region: CASSVQERGYYEQYF.